This T cell receptor beta chain was captured in a study of T cell responses to AZD1222 COVID-19 vaccine. The germline V gene encodes CDR1 MNHEY and CDR2 SVGAGI. V shed 7 bases and J shed 7 bases, with 13 bases lying between them. The CDR3 extends over 12 amino acids. Comments on this clone: Its antigen is unknown.

Using immunoSEQ multiplex PCR, the repertoire was profiled, and TCRdb retains in-frame clones only, with some absent. The table lists some 82,000 clones, 70% to 90% of them singletons. General study results and limits: Seropositive at baseline were only a handful of AZD1222 recipients. Clonal diversity was possibly underestimated; the donors were predominantly white British and more often female.

The sequence derives from an adult in good health. The V and J genes are TRBV6-5 and TRBJ1-1; D remains unclear. The specimen was peripheral blood, collected on day 0 of AZD1222 vaccination. The CDR3 DNA reads as TGTGCCAGCACCGGAGTGGGGAATGAAGCTTTCTTT. Encoded protein: CASTGVGNEAFF.